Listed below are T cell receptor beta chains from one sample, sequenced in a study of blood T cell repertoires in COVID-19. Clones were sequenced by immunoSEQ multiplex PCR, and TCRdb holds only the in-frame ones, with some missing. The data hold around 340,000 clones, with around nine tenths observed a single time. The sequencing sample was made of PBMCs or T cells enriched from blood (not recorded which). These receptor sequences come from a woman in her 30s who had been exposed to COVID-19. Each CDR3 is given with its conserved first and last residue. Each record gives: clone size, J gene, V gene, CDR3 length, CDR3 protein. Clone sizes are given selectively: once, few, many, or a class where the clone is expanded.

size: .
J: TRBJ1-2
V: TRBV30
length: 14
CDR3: CAWSVTRVGYGYTF

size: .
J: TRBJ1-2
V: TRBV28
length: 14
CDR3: CASSLTDLNYGYTF

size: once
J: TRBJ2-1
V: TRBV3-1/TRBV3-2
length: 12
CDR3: CASRQQGFEQFF

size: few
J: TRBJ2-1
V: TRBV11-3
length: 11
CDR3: CASSFSGEQFF

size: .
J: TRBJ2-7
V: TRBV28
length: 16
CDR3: CASSLGLAGDFYEQYF

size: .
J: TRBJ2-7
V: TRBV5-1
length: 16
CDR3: CASSLPRASSSYEQYF

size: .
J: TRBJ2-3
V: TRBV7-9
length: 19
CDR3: CASSSPRWASGTNTDTQYF

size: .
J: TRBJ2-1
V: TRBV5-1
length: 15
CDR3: CASSLVDSNYNEQFF

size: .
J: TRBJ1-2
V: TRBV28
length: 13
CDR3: CASSFGGASGYTF

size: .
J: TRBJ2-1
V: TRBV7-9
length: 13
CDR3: CASKQREYNEQFF

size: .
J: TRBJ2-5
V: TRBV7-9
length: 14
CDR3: CASSLGGQGQTQYF

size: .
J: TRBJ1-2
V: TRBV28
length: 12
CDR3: CASRWGDYGYTF

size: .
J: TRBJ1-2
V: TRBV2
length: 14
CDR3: CASRIGTDHSGYTF

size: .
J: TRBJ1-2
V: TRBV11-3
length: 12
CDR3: CASSLHDSGYTF

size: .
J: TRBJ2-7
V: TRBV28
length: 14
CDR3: CASTSAGEHYEQYF

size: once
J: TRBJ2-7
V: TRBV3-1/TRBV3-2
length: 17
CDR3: CASSQLGLAGVGVEQYF

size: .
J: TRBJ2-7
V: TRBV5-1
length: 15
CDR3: CASSWGDREAYEQYF

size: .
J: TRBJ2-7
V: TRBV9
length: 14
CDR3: CASSPGTSGYEQYF

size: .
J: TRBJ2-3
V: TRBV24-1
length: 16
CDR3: CATSDFVGTSGDTQYF

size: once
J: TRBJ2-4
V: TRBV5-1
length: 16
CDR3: CASSFSPGLDKNIQYF